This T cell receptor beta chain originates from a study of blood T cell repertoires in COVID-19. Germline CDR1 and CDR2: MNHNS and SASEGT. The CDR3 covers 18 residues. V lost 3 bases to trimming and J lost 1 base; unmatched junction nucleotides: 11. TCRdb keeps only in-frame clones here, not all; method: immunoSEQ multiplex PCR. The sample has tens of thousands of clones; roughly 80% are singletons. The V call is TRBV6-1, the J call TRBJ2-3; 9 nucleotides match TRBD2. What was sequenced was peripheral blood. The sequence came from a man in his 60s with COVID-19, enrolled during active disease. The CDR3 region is CASSEQPLASGGTDTQYF. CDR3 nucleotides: TGTGCCAGCAGTGAGCAGCCATTGGCTAGCGGGGGCACAGATACGCAGTATTTT.